A single sample is the source of the 28 T cell receptor beta chains below, sequenced in a study of radiotherapy plus CTLA-4 blockade in lung cancer. Sequencing used immunoSEQ multiplex PCR; TCRdb keeps in-frame clones, though not all of them. Counted here are roughly 50,000 clones, approximately 85% occurring once; the ten biggest clones make up 2.5% to 3.5%. This material consisted of peripheral blood, taken from a patient treated with radiotherapy plus ipilimumab. These TCRs come from a human donor with non-small cell lung cancer who had stable disease on radiotherapy plus ipilimumab.

The chain couples TRBV30 to TRBJ1-2; 7 nucleotides agree with TRBD1. CDR1 is GTSNPN and CDR2 is SVGIG in the germline V gene (reference sequence). Trimming at V came to 8 bases and at J to 0 bases, leaving 12 bases not matched to a gene. This CDR3 is 15 amino acids long. The CDR3 coding sequence is TGTGCCGGCGGGACAGCCAAGTTAGCTAACTATGGCTACACCTTC. This codes for CAGGTAKLANYGYTF.

This rearrangement joins TRBV6-1 to TRBJ1-1, with 7 bases that match TRBD1. The CDR3 sequence is 13 residues long. V lost 6 bases and J lost 6; bases outside the gene matches: 7. Germline lookup yields CDR1 MNHNS and CDR2 SASEGT. CDR3 amino acids: CASRTGLASEAFF. The CDR3, as DNA: TGTGCCAGCAGGACAGGGTTGGCCTCTGAAGCTTTCTTT.

V gene TRBV2 combines with J gene TRBJ1-1; weak D call: TRBD1 (6 bases). CDR3 length equals 13 residues. Deletions cut 7 bases from V and 1 base from J, with 10 bases between. Germline V CDR1 and CDR2: SNHLY, FYNNEI. CDR3 amino acids: CASNARGNTEAFF. CDR3 in DNA: TGTGCCAGCAATGCCAGGGGGAACACTGAAGCTTTCTTT.

The chain carries TRBV6-6 and TRBJ2-1; TRBD2 aligns across 14 bases. This CDR3 is built from 15 residues. Germline assignment: CDR1 MNHNY and CDR2 SVGAGI (reference sequence). V was pared by 5 bases and J by 9 bases, with 6 bases of the junction left unmatched. The CDR3 loop reads CASSPGLAGVTEQFF. The CDR3 region has the DNA TGTGCCAGCAGTCCGGGACTAGCGGGAGTTACTGAGCAGTTCTTC.

This sequence joins TRBV5-1 and TRBJ2-7, with 7 bases fitting TRBD1. The CDR3 extends over 14 amino acids. Germline loops: CDR1 SGHRS, CDR2 YFSETQ. With V trimmed by 4 bases and J by 6 bases, 10 bases remained unmatched. CDR3 sequence (DNA): TGCGCCAGCAGCCACGACAGGGAGTTGCCCGAGCAGTACTTC. Residues: CASSHDRELPEQYF. Complete variable domain (other parts from reference TRBV5-1 and TRBJ2-7): KAGVTQTPRYLIKTRGQQVTLSCSPISGHRSVSWYQQTPGQGLQFLFEYFSETQRNKGNFPGRFSGRQFSNSRSEMNVSTLELGDSALYLCASSHDRELPEQYFGPGTRLTVT.

The rearrangement uses TRBV7-6 and TRBJ2-1; TRBD2 matches 10 bases. CDR3 length: 19 residues. The trim removed 5 bases at V and 4 bases at J, leaving 17 bases unmatched. Germline values: CDR1 SGHVS, CDR2 FNYEAQ. Here the CDR3 reads CASSPRQREGPSTYNEQFF. CDR3 nucleotide sequence: TGTGCCAGCAGCCCCCGTCAGCGGGAGGGCCCCTCTACGTACAATGAGCAGTTCTTC.

With respect to this clone: Other DNA sequences in the same sample also yield this CDR3. The V and J genes are TRBV5-6 and TRBJ1-5; 8 bases map to TRBD1. Germline assignment: CDR1 SGHDT and CDR2 YYEEEE. The trim removed 0 bases at V and 2 bases at J, leaving 4 bases unmatched. This CDR3 contains 16 residues. Here the CDR3 reads CASSLAATGGNQPQHF. The CDR3 bases are TGTGCCAGCAGCTTGGCCGCGACAGGGGGCAATCAGCCCCAGCATTTT.

This chain joins TRBV27 and TRBJ2-1; D is ambiguous. The V gene's germline CDR1 is MNHEY and CDR2 SMNVEV (reference sequence). V shed 3 bases and J shed 8 bases, with 8 bases lying between them. The CDR3 totals 12 residues. The CDR3 region has the DNA TGTGCCAGCAGTTTTCGAGGCGATGAGCAGTTCTTC. This translates into CASSFRGDEQFF.

This chain uses TRBV27 with TRBJ1-2; 10 bases are a match to TRBD1. The CDR3 totals 13 residues. V shed 4 bases and J 6 bases; nucleotides not matched to a gene: 2. Per germline, CDR1 MNHEY and CDR2 SMNVEV (reference sequence). CDR3 nucleotides: TGTGCCAGCAGTTCCGGGACAGGGGATGGCTACACCTTC. Its protein is CASSSGTGDGYTF.

V is TRBV11-2 and J is TRBJ2-3, with D maybe TRBD2 (6 bases). Per germline, CDR1 SGHAT and CDR2 FQNNGV. Trimming shortened V by 4 bases and J by 6 bases, and 11 bases separated the two germline ends. This CDR3 is built from 13 residues. The CDR3 DNA reads as TGTGCCAGCAGCTCCTCGACTAGGGATACGCAGTATTTT. Protein sequence: CASSSSTRDTQYF.

The J gene is TRBJ2-1, the V gene TRBV5-1; 8 nucleotides match TRBD2. There are 14 residues in the CDR3. The germline gives CDR1 SGHRS, CDR2 YFSETQ. J was trimmed by 7 bases and V by 2 bases; bases with no gene match: 5. The chain's CDR3 is CASSLAGDVNEQFF. As DNA, the CDR3 is TGCGCCAGCAGCTTAGCGGGAGATGTAAATGAGCAGTTCTTC.

The V call is TRBV4-3, the J call TRBJ2-7; TRBD1 matches at 7 bases. Germline V gene lookup returns CDR1 LGHNA and CDR2 YSLEER. The J segment lost 3 bases and the V segment lost 0 bases, leaving 5 bases of the junction unmatched. This CDR3 contains 15 residues. DNA for the CDR3: TGCGCCAGCAGCCAAGACACCGGGACAGTCTACGAGCAGTACTTC. It specifies CASSQDTGTVYEQYF.

This chain links TRBV28 with TRBJ2-7; TRBD2 matches 8 bases. Germline CDR1 reads MDHEN; CDR2 reads SYDVKM. This CDR3 is built from 14 residues. V lost 6 bases to trimming and J lost 2 bases; unmatched junction nucleotides: 6. CDR3 in amino acids: CASSRAGGPYEQYF. CDR3 DNA sequence: TGTGCCAGCAGCCGCGCGGGAGGCCCCTACGAGCAGTACTTC.

The chain links TRBV9 to TRBJ2-3; 12 bases are a match to TRBD2. V dropped 2 bases and J dropped 6; count of bases not matched to a gene: 13. Germline loops: CDR1 SGDLS, CDR2 YYNGEE. CDR3 length equals 18 residues. CDR3 DNA: TGTGCCAGCAGCGTTAGACTAGCGGGAGTGAAGGGCGTGGATACGCAGTATTTT. Protein sequence: CASSVRLAGVKGVDTQYF.

The V call is TRBV9, the J call TRBJ2-3; 8 bases are a match to TRBD2. With 4 bases clipped from V and 6 bases from J, the junction kept 10 bases outside the gene matches. The germline CDR1 and CDR2 sequences are SGDLS and YYNGEE. The CDR3 totals 15 residues. CDR3 DNA sequence: TGTGCCAGCAGCTCCCCTGGCGGGAGGCCTGATACGCAGTATTTT. Translating gives CASSSPGGRPDTQYF.

V is TRBV19 and J is TRBJ2-5; the match to TRBD2 covers 9 bases. Germline trimming cut 3 bases from V and 4 bases from J; bases unmatched to any gene: 6. The germline V gene has CDR1 LNHDA and CDR2 SQIVND (reference sequence). The CDR3 loop spans 15 amino acids. CDR3 in DNA: TGTGCCAGTAGTATTGATAGCGGGAGTGGAGAGACCCAGTACTTC. Encoded protein: CASSIDSGSGETQYF. The full variable domain, in which reference TRBV19 and TRBJ2-5 provide the parts outside the CDR3, is DGGITQSPKYLFRKEGQNVTLSCEQNLNHDAMYWYRQDPGQGLRLIYYSQIVNDFQKGDIAEGYSVSREKKESFPLTVTSAQKNPTAFYLCASSIDSGSGETQYFGPGTRLLVL.

CDR3 in DNA: TGTGCCAGCAGCGTAAGCGGGATAACCCAAGAGACCCAGTACTTC. It yields the protein CASSVSGITQETQYF. This chain connects TRBV9 to TRBJ2-5; 7 bases are a match to TRBD2. The germline gives CDR1 SGDLS, CDR2 YYNGEE. The trim removed 1 base at V and 1 base at J, leaving 4 bases unmatched. This CDR3 is built from 15 residues.

The chain is built from TRBV5-4 and TRBJ1-1; 10 nucleotides line up with TRBD1. The CDR3 runs to 17 residues. J lost 0 bases, V lost 4 bases, and 9 bases had no gene match. Per the germline V gene, CDR1 is SGHNT and CDR2 is YYREEE (reference sequence). CDR3 DNA sequence: TGTGCCAGCAGCCTCAGACAGGGGGCGTTGATGAACACTGAAGCTTTCTTT. The encoded protein is CASSLRQGALMNTEAFF.

The CDR3 loop is CASSHLTTGGYSTDTQYF. The CDR3 DNA follows: TGTGCCAGCAGTCACCTTACAACAGGGGGCTACAGCACAGATACGCAGTATTTT. The chain couples TRBV27 to TRBJ2-3; 9 positions match TRBD1. The V gene end was trimmed by 5 bases and the J gene end by 0 bases; junction bases not matched to a gene: 12. This CDR3 region has 18 residues. The germline CDR1 and CDR2 sequences are MNHEY and SMNVEV (reference sequence).

The V and J genes are TRBV5-4 and TRBJ2-3, with D possibly TRBD1 on 5 matching bases. Germline assignment: CDR1 SGHNT and CDR2 YYREEE (reference sequence). Trimming took 3 bases from V and 6 from J, leaving 14 bases between them. The length of the CDR3 is 14 residues. The CDR3 is CASSYRSRGDTQYF. The CDR3, as DNA: TGTGCCAGCAGCTACAGGAGCCGCGGCGATACGCAGTATTTT.

The chain employs TRBV19 and TRBJ1-1, with D unresolved. CDR1 and CDR2 (germline): LNHDA, SQIVND (reference sequence). The V and J ends lost 9 bases and 1 base respectively, with 12 bases between them. The CDR3 contains 13 residues. The CDR3 nucleotides are TGTGCCAGGTCCGGGGAGAGGAACACTGAAGCTTTCTTT. Protein product: CARSGERNTEAFF.

The J gene is TRBJ2-3, the V gene TRBV5-4; D may be TRBD2 (6 bases). The CDR3 consists of 15 residues. Germline CDR1 SGHNT, CDR2 YYREEE (reference sequence). With 1 base removed from V and 2 bases from J, the gap between germline ends came to 11 bases. The CDR3 bases are TGTGCCAGCAGCTTGTGGGCTAGCGCCACAGATACGCAGTATTTT. As protein: CASSLWASATDTQYF.

The rearrangement uses TRBV10-3 and TRBJ2-7; perhaps TRBD1 as D (6 bases). Germline lookup yields CDR1 ENHRY and CDR2 SYGVKD. The CDR3 has 13 amino acids. V shed 6 bases and J shed 5 bases, with 14 bases lying between them. Written as DNA, the CDR3 is TGTGCCATCAGCCTTAAGGACAGAGACGAGCAGTACTTC. The encoded protein is CAISLKDRDEQYF.

CDR3 DNA: TGCGCCAGCAGCCAAGAAGGCAGCGGGACGGCCCAGTACTTC. Translating gives CASSQEGSGTAQYF. The chain joins TRBV4-3 to TRBJ2-5; 7 nucleotides agree with TRBD2. The CDR3 consists of 14 residues. Unmatched junction bases numbered 7, after V lost 0 bases and J lost 9 bases. Germline V gives CDR1 LGHNA, CDR2 YSLEER.

This chain joins TRBV27 and TRBJ2-1; 7 nucleotides line up with TRBD2. The length of the CDR3 is 16 residues. The germline CDR1 and CDR2 sequences are MNHEY and SMNVEV (reference sequence). The trim removed 4 bases at V and 2 bases at J, leaving 8 bases unmatched. CDR3 amino acids: CASSSGTTGTYNEQFF. CDR3 in DNA: TGTGCCAGCAGTTCCGGGACTACCGGAACCTACAATGAGCAGTTCTTC.

The chain combines TRBV5-4 with TRBJ2-3; 8 nucleotides match TRBD2. This CDR3 spans 16 amino acids. Unmatched junction bases numbered 4, after V lost 0 bases and J lost 1 base. CDR1 and CDR2 (germline): SGHNT, YYREEE (reference sequence). The CDR3 is CASSLVATSGTDTQYF. The CDR3, as DNA: TGTGCCAGCAGCTTGGTTGCGACTAGCGGCACAGATACGCAGTATTTT.

The chain combines TRBV2 with TRBJ2-7, with TRBD1 identical over 9 bases. The CDR3 is 19 amino acids. After removal of 4 bases from V and 4 bases from J, the junction contained 20 bases not matched to a gene. CDR1 SNHLY and CDR2 FYNNEI come from the germline V gene. CDR3 DNA: TGTGCCAGCAGTGGGGAGACAGGGGGACCGGGAGTAAATGTGTACGAGCAGTACTTC. Encoded protein: CASSGETGGPGVNVYEQYF.

The J gene is TRBJ2-1, the V gene TRBV20-1; tentative D call: TRBD1 (6 bases). The CDR3 contains 11 residues. The germline CDR1 and CDR2 sequences are DFQATT and SNEGSKA (reference sequence). The CDR3 loop is CSRAGAYEQFF. Written as DNA, the CDR3 is TGCAGCAGGGCAGGGGCGTATGAGCAGTTCTTC.